These T cell receptor beta chains were read from a single sample in a study of T cell repertoires in cytomegalovirus infection. Via MiXCR, TCRdb re-called the reads, giving one row per CDR3 protein. In the table there are over 450,000 distinct CDR3 sequences, approximately 10% of which are singletons. Sequencing used PBMCs. These receptor sequences come from a human donor in good health (CMV status not recorded). Some clones in this sample may be carry-over from other donors' samples. Both conserved end residues are part of each CDR3. Fields, in order: V gene, D gene, clone size, J gene, CDR3 protein, CDR3 DNA. D genes are given only for firm matches. Rows may omit the clone size; those that give it use once, few, many or a size class.

>TRBV9|.|.|TRBJ2-5
CASSVGTVLEKTQYF
TGTGCCAGCAGCGTAGGAACAGTCCTTGAGAAGACCCAGTACTTC
>TRBV7-2|TRBD2|many|TRBJ2-1
CASSLSGLAGVPPYNEQFF
TGTGCCAGCAGCTTATCGGGGCTAGCGGGGGTACCCCCCTACAATGAGCAGTTCTTC
>TRBV11-3|TRBD1|many|TRBJ2-1
CASTKQGAQEGSYNEQFF
TGTGCCAGCACCAAACAGGGGGCGCAGGAGGGGTCCTACAATGAGCAGTTCTTC
>TRBV6-5|.|many|TRBJ1-4
CASSYKYREEYEKLFF
TGTGCCAGCAGTTACAAATACAGGGAAGAGTATGAAAAACTGTTTTTT
>TRBV7-4|TRBD2|.|TRBJ2-3
CASSFGGRAADTQYF
TGTGCCAGCAGCTTCGGCGGGAGGGCGGCAGATACGCAGTATTTT
>TRBV7-8|.|many|TRBJ2-5
CASTLGSGRETQYF
TGTGCCAGCACCCTAGGTAGTGGGAGAGAGACCCAGTACTTC
>TRBV11-2|.|.|TRBJ1-4
CASSLGGISNEKLFF
TGTGCCAGCAGCTTGGGCGGCATCTCTAATGAAAAACTGTTTTTT
>TRBV20-1|TRBD2|.|TRBJ2-2
CSASDGTSGRFGELFF
TGCAGTGCTAGCGACGGGACTAGCGGGAGGTTTGGGGAGCTGTTTTTT
>TRBV7-8|TRBD2|many|TRBJ2-1
CASSQGLAGGSSYNEQFF
TGTGCCAGCAGCCAGGGACTAGCGGGGGGGAGCTCCTACAATGAGCAGTTCTTC
>TRBV6-1|.|many|TRBJ1-2
CASIQGIMMGYTF
TGTGCCAGCATACAGGGTATTATGATGGGCTACACCTTC
>TRBV2|.|.|TRBJ1-5
CASSEGAGYQPQHF
TGTGCCAGCAGTGAAGGAGCCGGCTATCAGCCCCAGCATTTT
>TRBV7-2|.|few|TRBJ2-5
CASSSWGETQYF
TGTGCCAGCAGCTCCTGGGGGGAGACCCAGTACTTC
>TRBV28|TRBD2|many|TRBJ2-7
CASSWGLAGEQYF
TGTGCCAGCAGTTGGGGACTAGCGGGCGAGCAGTACTTC
>TRBV5-6|.|.|TRBJ2-1
CASSPRADSLYNEQFF
TGTGCCAGCAGCCCCCGGGCGGATTCCCTTTACAATGAGCAGTTCTTC
>TRBV18|.|.|TRBJ2-4
CASSLYPGTDQYF
TGTGCCAGCTCACTGTACCCCGGGACGGATCAGTACTTC
>TRBV5-1|.|few|TRBJ1-5
CASSLAPLGTNQPQHF
TGCGCCAGCAGCTTGGCCCCCCTGGGGACCAATCAGCCCCAGCATTTT
>TRBV19|.|few|TRBJ1-2
CASSPLLGTYGYTF
TGTGCCAGTAGTCCTCTCCTCGGAACGTATGGCTACACCTTC
>TRBV20-1|.|.|TRBJ2-5
CSATRIGGANQETQYF
TGCAGTGCTACCCGAATCGGCGGGGCCAATCAAGAGACCCAGTACTTC
>TRBV18|.|.|TRBJ2-3
CASSPSLGISTDTQYF
TGTGCCAGCTCACCATCCCTAGGAATATCCACAGATACGCAGTATTTT
>TRBV4-1|.|many|TRBJ1-2
CASSQDNGLRRINYGYTF
TGCGCCAGCAGCCAAGATAATGGATTACGCCGAATTAACTATGGCTACACCTTC
>TRBV28|TRBD2|many|TRBJ2-3
CASSSGSGRARADTQYF
TGTGCCAGCAGTTCCGGTAGCGGGAGGGCTCGGGCAGATACGCAGTATTTT
>TRBV7-2|TRBD1|many|TRBJ1-3
CASSAQPGQSGGNTIYF
TGTGCCAGCAGCGCCCAACCGGGACAGTCGGGTGGAAACACCATATATTTT
>TRBV7-9|.|many|TRBJ1-2
CASSPRQNYGYTF
TGTGCCAGCAGCCCTAGACAGAACTATGGCTACACCTTC
>TRBV5-1|TRBD1|many|TRBJ1-1
CASSLVGLRDSPRVFF
TGCGCCAGCAGCTTGGTTGGCCTCCGGGACAGCCCTCGGGTTTTCTTT
>TRBV7-6|TRBD2|many|TRBJ2-1
CASSLRSGGTLSSYNEQFF
TGTGCCAGCAGCTTACGGAGCGGGGGGACGCTTAGCTCCTACAATGAGCAGTTCTTC
>TRBV12-3/TRBV12-4|.|many|TRBJ1-2
CASSLGSMYGYTF
TGTGCCAGCAGTTTAGGCAGCATGTATGGCTACACCTTC
>TRBV29-1|TRBD1|few|TRBJ2-2
CSVVSQGAGELFF
TGCAGCGTTGTTAGCCAGGGGGCCGGGGAGCTGTTTTTT
>TRBV27|TRBD2|many|TRBJ2-2
CASSLGLAGVLGELFF
TGTGCCAGCAGCCTTGGACTAGCGGGGGTGCTCGGGGAGCTGTTTTTT
>TRBV3-1|.|few|TRBJ1-3
CASSRYTGQDRNTIYF
TGTGCCAGCAGCCGATACACGGGACAAGACAGAAACACCATATATTTT
>TRBV5-6|TRBD1|many|TRBJ2-7
CASSRGRTGRTYEQYF
TGTGCCAGCAGCCGAGGCCGGACAGGACGTACCTACGAGCAGTACTTC
>TRBV7-2|.|many|TRBJ2-1
CASSFFGARSEQFF
TGTGCCAGCAGCTTTTTCGGGGCACGTAGTGAGCAGTTCTTC
>TRBV12-3/TRBV12-4|TRBD1|many|TRBJ1-5
CASSLDPGGQPQHF
TGTGCCAGCAGTTTAGACCCAGGGGGTCAGCCCCAGCATTTT
>TRBV11-2|.|many|TRBJ1-1
CASSFPSRDGNTEAFF
TGTGCCAGCAGCTTTCCCTCCCGGGATGGGAACACTGAAGCTTTCTTT
>TRBV5-6|TRBD1|many|TRBJ2-1
CASSLTGQSYNEQFF
TGTGCCAGCAGCTTGACGGGACAGTCCTACAATGAGCAGTTCTTC
>TRBV12-3/TRBV12-4|.|.|TRBJ2-1
CASSFWRGRDNEQFF
TGTGCCAGCAGTTTTTGGAGGGGTCGAGACAATGAGCAGTTCTTC
>TRBV10-2|.|many|TRBJ1-5
CASRDSLINSNQPQHF
TGCGCCAGCAGGGACAGCCTAATCAATAGCAATCAGCCCCAGCATTTT
>TRBV4-2|TRBD1|.|TRBJ1-5
CASSQVVIRDRVGGSNQPQHF
TGTGCCAGCAGCCAAGTGGTAATACGGGACAGGGTGGGGGGTAGCAATCAGCCCCAGCATTTT
>TRBV20-1|.|many|TRBJ2-1
CSAREHYLDNEQFF
TGCAGTGCTAGAGAGCACTATTTAGACAATGAGCAGTTCTTC
>TRBV10-3|TRBD1|.|TRBJ2-2
CATKIGQGVPGELFF
TGTGCCACAAAGATTGGACAGGGGGTCCCCGGGGAGCTGTTTTTT
>TRBV29-1|.|few|TRBJ1-1
CSVEDSEARAVVDWGTEAFF
TGCAGCGTTGAAGATTCCGAAGCCAGGGCTGTGGTAGATTGGGGCACTGAAGCTTTCTTT
>TRBV7-2|TRBD1|many|TRBJ2-1
CASSRRQGVDRDPYNEQFF
TGTGCCAGCAGTCGACGCCAAGGGGTAGACAGGGATCCCTACAATGAGCAGTTCTTC
>TRBV7-9|.|many|TRBJ2-7
CASSLGQSSYEQYF
TGTGCCAGCAGCTTAGGACAGAGCTCCTACGAGCAGTACTTC
>TRBV11-2|.|many|TRBJ2-7
CASSPSWEAEQYF
TGTGCCAGCAGCCCCTCCTGGGAGGCAGAGCAGTACTTC
>TRBV3-1|.|.|TRBJ1-4
CASSPDSANEKLFF
TGTGCCAGCAGCCCCGATTCTGCTAATGAAAAACTGTTTTTT
>TRBV6-5|TRBD2|many|TRBJ2-1
CASSHAGGTSGMLSYNEQFF
TGTGCCAGCAGTCACGCTGGGGGGACTAGCGGGATGCTTTCCTACAATGAGCAGTTCTTC
>TRBV4-1|.|.|TRBJ1-4
CASSQERQPTEKLFF
TGCGCCAGCAGCCAAGAAAGACAGCCGACCGAAAAACTGTTTTTT
>TRBV20-1|.|many|TRBJ2-5
CSASRTQRETQYF
TGCAGTGCTAGTCGGACTCAAAGAGAGACCCAGTACTTC
>TRBV19|.|few|TRBJ2-7
CASSIGLLGLYEQYF
TGTGCCAGTAGTATAGGTCTCTTAGGGCTCTACGAGCAGTACTTC
>TRBV5-1|TRBD1|.|TRBJ1-4
CASQRGTENEKLFF
TGCGCCAGCCAGCGCGGGACAGAAAATGAAAAACTGTTTTTT
>TRBV7-8|.|many|TRBJ2-4
CASSRSRAVAKNIQYF
TGTGCCAGCAGCCGCTCGCGGGCGGTAGCCAAAAACATTCAGTACTTC
>TRBV7-8|.|many|TRBJ1-5
CASSPPGGGNQPQHF
TGTGCCAGCAGCCCCCCGGGAGGGGGCAATCAGCCCCAGCATTTT
>TRBV20-1|.|.|TRBJ2-1
CSADGSANEQFF
TGCAGTGCTGACGGGAGTGCAAATGAGCAGTTCTTC
>TRBV29-1|.|many|TRBJ1-2
CSAGGSNYGYTF
TGCAGCGCCGGCGGCTCGAACTATGGCTACACCTTC
>TRBV18|TRBD1|few|TRBJ2-7
CASSPATGGAEQYF
TGTGCCAGCTCACCGGCGACAGGGGGCGCCGAGCAGTACTTC
>TRBV7-9|.|many|TRBJ1-6
CASSLERGYNSPLHF
TGTGCCAGCAGCTTAGAAAGAGGGTATAATTCACCCCTCCACTTT